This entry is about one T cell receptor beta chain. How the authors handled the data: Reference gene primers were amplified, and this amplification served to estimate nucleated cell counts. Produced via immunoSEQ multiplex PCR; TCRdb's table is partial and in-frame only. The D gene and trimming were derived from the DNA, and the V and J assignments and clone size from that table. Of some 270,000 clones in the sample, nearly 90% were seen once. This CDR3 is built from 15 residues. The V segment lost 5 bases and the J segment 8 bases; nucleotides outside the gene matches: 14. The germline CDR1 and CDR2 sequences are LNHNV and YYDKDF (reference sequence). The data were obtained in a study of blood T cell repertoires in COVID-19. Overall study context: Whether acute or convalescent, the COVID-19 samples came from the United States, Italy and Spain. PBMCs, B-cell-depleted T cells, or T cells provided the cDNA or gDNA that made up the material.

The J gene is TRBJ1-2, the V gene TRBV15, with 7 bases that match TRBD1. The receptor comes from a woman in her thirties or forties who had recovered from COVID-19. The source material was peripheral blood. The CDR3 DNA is TGTGCCACCAGCGGTAGGGACAGCGGCATCCTAGGCTACACCTTC. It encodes CATSGRDSGILGYTF.